These 15 T cell receptor beta chains share one sample of origin, sequenced in a study of OX40 agonist ivuxolimab in advanced cancers. Libraries were prepared by immunoSEQ multiplex PCR; TCRdb keeps only in-frame clonotypes and omits some of them. The profile shows some 100,000 clones, 88% of them singletons. The sequenced sample was CD4+ or CD8+ T cells sorted from blood, obtained in a trial of the OX40 agonist ivuxolimab. Receptors were obtained from an adult with an advanced solid tumor such as melanoma, head and neck, liver or kidney cancer.

The CDR3 sequence is CASSLRGGFTEAFF. In DNA, the CDR3 is TGCGCCAGCAGCTTGAGGGGGGGCTTCACTGAAGCTTTCTTT. The gene calls are TRBV5-1 and TRBJ1-1; TRBD1 is a possible D gene (6 bases). Germline values: CDR1 SGHRS, CDR2 YFSETQ. This CDR3 is built from 14 residues. Trimming left V 1 base short and J 4 bases short, with 11 bases between.

The rearrangement uses TRBV6-1 and TRBJ1-2, with 7 bases lining up with TRBD1. Germline V gene sequence: CDR1 MNHNS, CDR2 SASEGT. The CDR3 contains 13 residues. The ends lost 6 bases at V and 4 bases at J; junction bases unmatched: 5. The DNA for the CDR3 is TGTGCCAGCAGCCCAGGGGGAAGCTATGGCTACACCTTC. Its translation is CASSPGGSYGYTF.

The chain employs TRBV5-1 and TRBJ1-1, with D perhaps TRBD1 (6 bases). The germline V gene has CDR1 SGHRS and CDR2 YFSETQ. The CDR3 is 17 amino acids. V lost 3 bases, J lost 1 base, and 19 bases lay in between. The DNA of the CDR3 is TGCGCCAGCAGCTCAACAGGGCGGGGTTGGGGGAACACTGAAGCTTTCTTT. It encodes CASSSTGRGWGNTEAFF.

This clone has a single count. J is TRBJ2-5 and V is TRBV5-1, with unresolved D. V lost 2 bases and J lost 4, with 12 bases in between. The CDR3 sequence is 14 residues long. Looked up from germline, CDR1 is SGHRS and CDR2 is YFSETQ. For the CDR3, the DNA is TGCGCCAGCAGCTTTAGTGGTGGGTCAGAGACCCAGTACTTC. Residues: CASSFSGGSETQYF. The variable domain in full, completed from reference TRBV5-1 and TRBJ2-5, reads KAGVTQTPRYLIKTRGQQVTLSCSPISGHRSVSWYQQTPGQGLQFLFEYFSETQRNKGNFPGRFSGRQFSNSRSEMNVSTLELGDSALYLCASSFSGGSETQYFGPGTRLLVL.

Regarding this clone: A read error may produce the germline difference seen at one junction end. The gene calls are TRBV30 and TRBJ2-5; 9 positions match TRBD2. The CDR3 has 13 amino acids. Germline V CDR1 and CDR2: GTSNPN, SVGIG (reference sequence). CDR3 sequence reads: CAWMGLAQGTQYF. In nucleotides, the CDR3 is TGTGCCTGGATGGGACTAGCCCAAGGGACCCAGTACTTC.

This chain uses TRBV19 with TRBJ2-5; tentative D call: TRBD2 (6 bases). The germline V gene has CDR1 LNHDA and CDR2 SQIVND (reference sequence). This CDR3 is built from 15 residues. V lost 4 bases and J 2 bases, leaving 14 bases between the germline ends. Written as DNA, the CDR3 is TGTGCCAGTAGTAATGTGGTAGCGGATCAAGAGACCCAGTACTTC. Its translation is CASSNVVADQETQYF.

The V gene is TRBV28, the J gene TRBJ2-7, with D perhaps matching TRBD2 (6 bases). The CDR3 has 14 amino acids. Trimming pared 6 bases from V and 1 base from J, leaving 13 bases between. Germline loops: CDR1 MDHEN, CDR2 SYDVKM. CDR3: CASSPGAISYEQYV. Written as DNA, the CDR3 is TGTGCCAGCAGCCCGGGAGCCATTTCCTACGAGCAGTACGTC.

The chain joins TRBV5-6 to TRBJ2-5; 9 bases fit TRBD2. The CDR3 covers 15 residues. Losses at the gene ends were 3 bases for V and 5 bases for J; bases not matched to a gene: 8. Per the germline V gene, CDR1 is SGHDT and CDR2 is YYEEEE. The CDR3 sequence is CASSSPGLAWETQYF. The CDR3 region has the DNA TGTGCCAGCAGCTCGCCGGGACTAGCCTGGGAGACCCAGTACTTC.

In this sample, this clone turned up once. This chain connects TRBV11-2 to TRBJ1-1; D is unresolved. Germline loops: CDR1 SGHAT, CDR2 FQNNGV. V lost 5 bases and J 6 bases, leaving 7 bases between the germline ends. The CDR3 loop spans 11 amino acids. The CDR3 DNA reads as TGTGCCAGCAGCCTGACGCCTGAAGCTTTCTTT. Translation gives CASSLTPEAFF.

This clone was counted a few times. J is TRBJ1-4 and V is TRBV28; possibly TRBD1 for D (5 bases). V was shortened by 3 bases and J by 8 bases, with 7 bases between the two germline ends. This CDR3 is built from 12 residues. CDR1 and CDR2 (germline): MDHEN, SYDVKM. DNA of the CDR3: TGTGCCAGCAGTTTCAGGGCGGAAAAACTGTTTTTT. It encodes CASSFRAEKLFF.

V usage is TRBV6-1 and J usage is TRBJ1-1; D is ambiguous. V gave up 6 bases and J gave up 5 bases, with 7 bases separating them. CDR1 and CDR2 (germline): MNHNS, SASEGT. The CDR3 is 11 residues long. The CDR3 region has the DNA TGTGCCAGCAGGACGGGAACTGAAGCTTTCTTT. Protein product: CASRTGTEAFF.

This clone has a single count. The chain has TRBV2 and TRBJ2-3; 7 nucleotides match TRBD1. The CDR3 consists of 14 residues. V was pared by 11 bases and J by 3 bases, with 11 bases of the junction left unmatched. Germline-derived CDR1 and CDR2 are SNHLY and FYNNEI. For the CDR3, the DNA is TGTGCCTTCAAAGGGGGCCTGGAGACAGATACGCAGTATTTT. As protein: CAFKGGLETDTQYF. The complete variable domain, with remaining parts taken from reference TRBV2 and TRBJ2-3, reads EPEVTQTPSHQVTQMGQEVILRCVPISNHLYFYWYRQILGQKVEFLVSFYNNEISEKSEIFDDQFSVERPDGSNFTLKIRSTKLEDSAMYFCAFKGGLETDTQYFGPGTRLTVL.

V gene TRBV20-1 combines with J gene TRBJ2-1; possible D gene TRBD2, 6 bases. CDR3 length: 11 amino acids. V was clipped by 3 bases and J by 6 bases, with 6 bases between them. Germline CDR1 DFQATT, CDR2 SNEGSKA (reference sequence). The CDR3 region has the DNA TGCAGTGCTAGTAGCGGCAATGAGCAGTTCTTC. Protein: CSASSGNEQFF.

This clone showed up just once. The rearrangement joins TRBV6-5 to TRBJ1-2; 10 nucleotides agree with TRBD1. CDR3 size: 15 residues. CDR1 is MNHEY, CDR2 SVGAGI, per germline. V trimming: 6 bases; J trimming: 6 bases; junction bases outside the gene matches: 10. CDR3 in amino acids: CASSIPGQGMHGYTF. CDR3 bases: TGTGCCAGCAGCATCCCGGGACAGGGGATGCATGGCTACACCTTC.

DNA of the CDR3: TGTGCCAGCAGCTTACAGGGGGGCTCGGAAACAGATACGCAGTATTTT. Protein sequence: CASSLQGGSETDTQYF. This chain uses TRBV7-3 with TRBJ2-3, with D possibly TRBD1 on 7 matching bases. The CDR3 is made up of 16 amino acids. With 2 bases removed from V and 3 bases from J, the gap between germline ends came to 15 bases. CDR1 and CDR2 from the germline V gene are SGHTA and FQGTGA.